This passage covers 13 T cell receptor beta chains from one sample sequenced in a study of beta chain features in type 1 diabetes. Investigators reverse transcribed all isolated RNA, so they sequenced expressed TCRB transcripts. Clones were sequenced by immunoSEQ multiplex PCR, and TCRdb holds only the in-frame ones, with some missing. The sample yields over 100,000 clones, roughly 43% seen once. The material sequenced was stem cell memory CD4+ T cells from blood. Receptors were obtained from a young woman in good health.

This chain joins TRBV18 and TRBJ1-2; D is unresolved. The CDR3 loop spans 13 amino acids. Between the trimmed V and J ends, which lost 1 base and 6 bases, there was a span of 9 bases. The V gene's germline CDR1 is KGHSH and CDR2 LQKENI. CDR3 residues: CASSPQSENGYTF. The DNA of the CDR3 is TGTGCCAGCTCACCACAGTCCGAGAATGGCTACACCTTC.

This rearrangement joins TRBV7-6 to TRBJ2-4, with a weak D call TRBD2 (6 bases). The ends were cut back, 5 bases at V and 5 bases at J, with 16 bases in the middle. Per germline, CDR1 SGHVS and CDR2 FNYEAQ. There are 15 residues in the CDR3. CDR3 region: CASSRGGGGENIQYF. CDR3 DNA sequence: TGTGCCAGCAGCAGAGGTGGGGGAGGCGAAAACATTCAGTACTTC.

In DNA, the CDR3 is TGTGCCAGCAGTCGAGACAGGGGTGGCAATCAGCCCCAGCATTTT. Its protein product is CASSRDRGGNQPQHF. The genes are TRBV27 and TRBJ1-5; 8 bases are shared with TRBD1. The V segment lost 5 bases and the J segment 2 bases; nucleotides outside the gene matches: 5. CDR3 length: 15 residues. CDR1 is MNHEY and CDR2 is SMNVEV in the germline V gene (reference sequence).

This clone has more than one count but fewer than ten. As DNA, the CDR3 is TGTGCCAGCAGCTTGTTAAGCGTAAACACCGGGGAGCTGTTTTTT. This sequence encodes CASSLLSVNTGELFF. This chain links TRBV5-4 with TRBJ2-2; D call uncertain. The V end was cut by 1 base, the J end by 2 bases, with 9 bases between. The length of the CDR3 is 15 residues. Germline V CDR1 and CDR2: SGHNT, YYREEE (reference sequence).

The V gene is TRBV30, the J gene TRBJ2-5, with D perhaps TRBD2 (6 bases). From germline, CDR1 is GTSNPN and CDR2 SVGIG (reference sequence). Trimming took off 1 base at V and 4 bases at J, with 13 bases between the two ends. The CDR3 length is 14 residues. This CDR3 reads CAWSADPAGETQYF. DNA of the CDR3: TGTGCCTGGAGTGCTGATCCAGCGGGAGAGACCCAGTACTTC.

The chain combines TRBV6-6 with TRBJ1-1, with TRBD1 identical over 9 bases. Trimming removed 10 bases from V and 3 bases from J; junction bases left unmatched: 9. Germline V lookup: CDR1 MNHNY, CDR2 SVGAGI (reference sequence). This CDR3 spans 14 amino acids. In nucleotides, the CDR3 is TGTGCCATCAAGCGGGGACAGGGACACACTGAAGCTTTCTTT. This codes for CAIKRGQGHTEAFF.

This sequence joins TRBV2 and TRBJ2-4, with unresolved D. Trimming pared 6 bases from V and 7 bases from J, leaving 19 bases between. Germline V gives CDR1 SNHLY, CDR2 FYNNEI. The CDR3 length is 15 residues. CDR3: CASRAPGLSSNIQYF. The CDR3 coding sequence is TGTGCCAGCAGGGCCCCCGGGTTGTCTAGTAACATTCAGTACTTC.

This clone has at least ten counts. The chain links TRBV7-9 to TRBJ2-1; the match to TRBD2 covers 7 bases. V dropped 1 base and J dropped 5; count of bases not matched to a gene: 5. The CDR3 loop spans 15 amino acids. Germline V gene sequence: CDR1 SEHNR, CDR2 FQNEAQ (reference sequence). The CDR3 protein is CASSLGSSGDNEQFF. The CDR3 DNA is TGTGCCAGCAGCTTAGGGTCTAGCGGCGACAATGAGCAGTTCTTC.

The chain is built from TRBV4-1 and TRBJ2-1, with D possibly matching TRBD1 (6 bases). The CDR3 sequence is 16 residues long. CDR1 and CDR2 (germline): MGHRA, YSYEKL. Trimming removed 0 bases at V and 4 bases at J, with 13 bases between. The CDR3 DNA reads TGCGCCAGCAGCCAAGATAACAGGGCCCTTTACAATGAGCAGTTCTTC. Translated: CASSQDNRALYNEQFF.

The rearrangement joins TRBV28 to TRBJ2-5; 8 nucleotides line up with TRBD2. Losses at the gene ends were 5 bases for V and 4 bases for J; bases not matched to a gene: 6. The CDR3 totals 14 residues. CDR1 and CDR2 (germline): MDHEN, SYDVKM. CDR3 DNA sequence: TGTGCCAGCAGTAACCCGGGGGGGGGAGAGACCCAGTACTTC. It yields the protein CASSNPGGGETQYF. The whole variable domain, filled in from reference TRBV28 and TRBJ2-5, reads DVKVTQSSRYLVKRTGEKVFLECVQDMDHENMFWYRQDPGLGLRLIYFSYDVKMKEKGDIPEGYSVSREKKERFSLILESASTNQTSMYLCASSNPGGGETQYFGPGTRLLVL.

The rearrangement links TRBV4-2 to TRBJ2-1, with TRBD2 matching 8 bases. Germline-derived CDR1 and CDR2 are LGHNA and YNFKEQ. V was clipped by 7 bases and J by 4 bases; unmatched bases: 12. The length of the CDR3 is 16 residues. The CDR3: CASIPAAGGIYNEQFF. As DNA, the CDR3 is TGTGCCAGCATACCGGCCGCGGGAGGTATTTACAATGAGCAGTTCTTC.

This clone turned up a few times. The rearrangement links TRBV14 to TRBJ2-5; D remains ambiguous. The CDR3 runs to 15 residues. Looked up from germline, CDR1 is SGHDN and CDR2 is FVKESK. Deletions cut 4 bases from V and 1 base from J, with 13 bases between. The DNA of the CDR3 is TGTGCCAGCAGCCCTACCGATTGGAGCCAAGAGACCCAGTACTTC. Translated: CASSPTDWSQETQYF.

The gene calls are TRBV29-1 and TRBJ2-1; 7 bases agree with TRBD2. Trimming took 7 bases from V and 0 from J; bases not matched to a gene: 6. The CDR3 contains 14 residues. The germline CDR1 and CDR2 sequences are SQVTM and ANQGSEA. This CDR3 reads CSARGLLSYNEQFF. CDR3 nucleotide sequence: TGCAGCGCTCGGGGACTACTCTCCTACAATGAGCAGTTCTTC.